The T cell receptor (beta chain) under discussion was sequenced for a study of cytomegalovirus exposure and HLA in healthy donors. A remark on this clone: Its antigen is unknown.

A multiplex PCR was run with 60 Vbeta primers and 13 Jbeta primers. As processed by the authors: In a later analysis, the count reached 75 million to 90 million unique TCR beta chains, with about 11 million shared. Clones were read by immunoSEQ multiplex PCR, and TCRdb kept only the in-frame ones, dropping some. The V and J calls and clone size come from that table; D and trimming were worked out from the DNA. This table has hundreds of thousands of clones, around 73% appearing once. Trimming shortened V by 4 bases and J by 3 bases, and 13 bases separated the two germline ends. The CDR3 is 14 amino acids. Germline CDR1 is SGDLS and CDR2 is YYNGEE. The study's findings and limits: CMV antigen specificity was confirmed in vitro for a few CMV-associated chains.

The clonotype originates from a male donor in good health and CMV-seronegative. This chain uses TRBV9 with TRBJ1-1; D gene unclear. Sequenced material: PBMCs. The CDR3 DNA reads TGTGCCAGCAGCAGCGGGTTGGTGGACACTGAAGCTTTCTTT. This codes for CASSSGLVDTEAFF.